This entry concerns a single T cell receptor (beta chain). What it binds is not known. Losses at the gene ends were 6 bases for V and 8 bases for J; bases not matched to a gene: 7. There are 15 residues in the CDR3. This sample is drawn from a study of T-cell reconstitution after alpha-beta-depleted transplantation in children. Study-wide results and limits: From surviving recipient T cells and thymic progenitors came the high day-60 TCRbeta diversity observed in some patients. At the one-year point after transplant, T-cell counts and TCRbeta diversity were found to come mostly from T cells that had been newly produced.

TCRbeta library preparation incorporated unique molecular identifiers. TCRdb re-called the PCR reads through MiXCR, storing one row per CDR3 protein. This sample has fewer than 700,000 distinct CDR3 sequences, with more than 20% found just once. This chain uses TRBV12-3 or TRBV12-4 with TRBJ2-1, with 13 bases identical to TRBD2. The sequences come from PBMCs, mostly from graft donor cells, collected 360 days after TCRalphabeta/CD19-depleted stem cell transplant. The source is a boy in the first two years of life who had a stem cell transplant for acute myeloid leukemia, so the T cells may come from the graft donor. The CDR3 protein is CASRRTSGGAYEQFF. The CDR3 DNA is TGTGCCAGCAGGCGTACTAGCGGGGGGGCCTATGAGCAGTTCTTC.